Listed below are T cell receptor beta chains from one sample, sequenced in a study of blood T cell repertoires in COVID-19. Using immunoSEQ multiplex PCR, the repertoire was profiled, and TCRdb retains in-frame clones only, with some absent. Of about 120,000 clones listed, 90% are singletons. Sequenced sample: peripheral blood. These TCRs come from a human donor with active COVID-19. The donor label of this sample is uncertain. Both conserved end residues are part of each CDR3. A D gene is named only where the DNA matches it firmly. The size field is filled for only some rows; it gives once, few, many or a size class.

j_call v_call clone_size d_call cdr3_aa cdr3_nt
TRBJ1-2 TRBV6-2/TRBV6-3 . TRBD1 CASSLGTGTGYTF TGTGCCAGCAGCCTCGGGACAGGGACTGGCTACACCTTC
TRBJ2-7 TRBV12-3/TRBV12-4 . TRBD1 CASRTGGYEQYF TGTGCCAGCCGGACAGGGGGCTACGAGCAGTACTTC
TRBJ1-2 TRBV28 . . CASSLEYYGYTF TGTGCCAGCAGTTTAGAGTACTATGGCTACACCTTC
TRBJ2-7 TRBV5-1 . . CASSPTQGYEQYF TGCGCCAGCAGCCCCACACAGGGATACGAGCAGTACTTC
TRBJ2-5 TRBV7-2 . TRBD2 CASSDPGLQETQYF TGTGCCAGCAGCGATCCGGGACTACAAGAGACCCAGTACTTC
TRBJ1-1 TRBV18 . TRBD1 CASGLGGTGTTEAFF TGTGCCAGCGGACTAGGTGGGACAGGTACGACTGAAGCTTTCTTT
TRBJ2-7 TRBV19 . TRBD2 CASSPRSGVSYEQYF TGTGCCAGTAGCCCCAGAAGCGGGGTATCCTACGAGCAGTACTTC
TRBJ2-3 TRBV3-1/TRBV3-2 . . CASSQEASGTDTQYF TGTGCCAGCAGCCAAGAAGCTTCGGGCACAGATACGCAGTATTTT
TRBJ1-4 TRBV7-9 . . CASSLYGEKLFF TGTGCCAGCAGCTTATACGGTGAAAAACTGTTTTTT
TRBJ2-3 TRBV4-3 once TRBD1 CASSQEPAGGPPGTQYF TGCGCCAGCAGCCAAGAACCAGCAGGGGGCCCTCCAGGTACGCAGTATTTT
TRBJ2-7 TRBV6-6 few TRBD2 CASSYRGGTYEQYF TGTGCCAGCAGTTACCGGGGGGGTACTTACGAGCAGTACTTC
TRBJ1-6 TRBV9 . TRBD1 CASSTTGYDNSPLHF TGTGCCAGCAGCACGACAGGGTACGATAATTCACCCCTCCACTTT
TRBJ2-2 TRBV5-1 . . CASSFSDRPNTGELFF TGCGCCAGCAGCTTCTCCGACAGACCGAACACCGGGGAGCTGTTTTTT
TRBJ2-2 TRBV11-2 . . CASSLVTVGGELFF TGTGCCAGCAGCTTAGTAACGGTTGGCGGGGAGCTGTTTTTT
TRBJ1-4 TRBV6-2/TRBV6-3 . . CASSRGSTGSGEKLFF TGTGCCAGCAGTCGGGGCTCTACAGGGAGCGGTGAAAAACTGTTTTTT
TRBJ1-1 TRBV5-1 once . CASSSKVGGVNTEAFF TGCGCCAGCAGCTCAAAAGTCGGGGGTGTGAACACTGAAGCTTTCTTT
TRBJ2-5 TRBV5-1 . TRBD1 CASSRRQGQETQYF TGCGCCAGCAGCCGCAGACAGGGCCAAGAGACCCAGTACTTC
TRBJ2-5 TRBV7-2 . TRBD2 CASSPTGGGPRTQYF TGTGCCAGCAGCCCTACCGGGGGGGGACCTCGGACCCAGTACTTC
TRBJ2-2 TRBV18 . . CASSPPYKGRKGWLLRQSGELFF TGTGCCAGCTCACCACCATATAAGGGGCGCAAGGGGTGGTTGTTAAGGCAGTCCGGGGAGCTGTTTTTT
TRBJ1-2 TRBV6-5 . TRBD1 CASGQGYGYTF TGTGCCAGCGGACAGGGGTATGGCTACACCTTC
TRBJ2-5 TRBV27 . . CARWPQGLQETQYF TGTGCCAGATGGCCTCAGGGTTTGCAAGAGACCCAGTACTTC
TRBJ1-1 TRBV3-1/TRBV3-2 . . CASSRQGLSEAFF TGTGCCAGCAGCCGTCAGGGATTGTCTGAAGCTTTCTTT
TRBJ2-2 TRBV7-2 . TRBD2 CASSLVRAGGPGELFF TGTGCCAGCAGCTTAGTTCGAGCGGGGGGGCCCGGGGAGCTGTTTTTT
TRBJ2-5 TRBV5-5 . . CASSSYQETQYF TGTGCCAGCAGCTCTTACCAAGAGACCCAGTACTTC
TRBJ1-6 TRBV5-4 few . CASSLQGKGSPLHF TGTGCCAGCAGCTTGCAGGGGAAGGGGTCACCCCTCCACTTT
TRBJ1-2 TRBV13 . . CASSLGGGYGYTF TGTGCCAGCAGCTTAGGGGGGGGCTATGGCTACACCTTC
TRBJ2-7 TRBV23-1 . TRBD1 CASRRDRSTYEQYF TGCGCCAGCAGGAGGGACAGAAGTACCTACGAGCAGTACTTC
TRBJ2-5 TRBV5-1 . . CASSNGGAVRYETQYF TGCGCCAGCAGCAATGGGGGGGCCGTTCGCTATGAGACCCAGTACTTC
TRBJ1-4 TRBV6-5 . . CASSYRSREKLFF TGTGCCAGCAGTTACCGGAGTCGGGAAAAACTGTTTTTT
TRBJ2-3 TRBV12-5 . TRBD1 CPRYPGQGTDTQYF TGCCCCCGTTATCCGGGACAGGGGACAGATACGCAGTATTTT
TRBJ1-1 TRBV18 . TRBD1 CASSPGDRMNTEAFF TGTGCCAGCTCACCGGGGGACAGGATGAACACTGAAGCTTTCTTT
TRBJ2-3 TRBV5-1 . . CASSLVGGSTDTQYF TGCGCCAGCAGCTTGGTCGGCGGGAGCACAGATACGCAGTATTTT
TRBJ2-1 TRBV5-1 . . CASSFGHGSSYNEQFF TGCGCCAGCAGCTTTGGACACGGGAGCTCCTACAATGAGCAGTTCTTC
TRBJ1-4 TRBV27 . TRBD1 CASSLSRTGGKEKLFF TGTGCCAGCAGTTTATCCCGGACAGGGGGGAAGGAAAAACTGTTTTTT
TRBJ2-2 TRBV5-1 . TRBD1 CASSPGQRNTGELFF TGCGCCAGCAGCCCGGGACAGAGAAACACCGGGGAGCTGTTTTTT
TRBJ2-5 TRBV5-1 . . CASSFGDSSLRETQYF TGCGCCAGCAGCTTTGGGGACTCCAGCCTAAGGGAGACCCAGTACTTC
TRBJ1-5 TRBV3-1/TRBV3-2 . TRBD1 CASSVVQGDSNQPQHF TGTGCCAGCAGCGTCGTCCAGGGGGATAGCAATCAGCCCCAGCATTTT
TRBJ1-3 TRBV7-3 . TRBD1 CASSLRGQGAGNTIYF TGTGCCAGCAGCTTACGGGGACAGGGAGCTGGAAACACCATATATTTT
TRBJ2-1 TRBV7-8 . TRBD2 CASSLYERGPIKSYNEQFF TGTGCCAGCAGCTTATATGAGCGGGGGCCCATAAAATCCTACAATGAGCAGTTCTTC
TRBJ1-4 TRBV28 . TRBD1 CASSQQGVKEKLFF TGTGCCAGCAGTCAACAGGGGGTGAAGGAAAAACTGTTTTTT
TRBJ2-2 TRBV19 . TRBD1 CASSKRQGTGELFF TGTGCCAGTAGTAAACGACAGGGTACCGGGGAGCTGTTTTTT
TRBJ1-6 TRBV19 few . CASSFDRPSDNSPLHF TGTGCCAGTAGTTTCGACAGACCCTCCGACAATTCACCCCTCCACTTT
TRBJ2-2 TRBV19 . . CASSNRVTGLNTGELFF TGTGCCAGTAGTAATCGGGTGACTGGCTTGAACACCGGGGAGCTGTTTTTT
TRBJ1-6 TRBV30 . . CAWSVSVAPLHF TGTGCCTGGAGTGTTAGTGTCGCACCCCTCCACTTT